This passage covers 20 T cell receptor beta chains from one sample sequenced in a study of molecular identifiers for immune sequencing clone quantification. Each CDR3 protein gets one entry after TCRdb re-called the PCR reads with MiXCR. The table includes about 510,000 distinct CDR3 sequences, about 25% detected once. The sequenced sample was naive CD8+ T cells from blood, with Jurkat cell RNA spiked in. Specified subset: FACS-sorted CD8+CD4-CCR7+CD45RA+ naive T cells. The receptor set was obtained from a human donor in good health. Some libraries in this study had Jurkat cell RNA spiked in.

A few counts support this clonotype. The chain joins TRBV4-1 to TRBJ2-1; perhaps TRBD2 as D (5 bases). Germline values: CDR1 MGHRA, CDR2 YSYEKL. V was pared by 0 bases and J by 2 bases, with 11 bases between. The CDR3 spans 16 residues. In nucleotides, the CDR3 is TGCGCCAGCAGCCAAGATTCGGGATATACCTACAATGAGCAGTTCTTC. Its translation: CASSQDSGYTYNEQFF.

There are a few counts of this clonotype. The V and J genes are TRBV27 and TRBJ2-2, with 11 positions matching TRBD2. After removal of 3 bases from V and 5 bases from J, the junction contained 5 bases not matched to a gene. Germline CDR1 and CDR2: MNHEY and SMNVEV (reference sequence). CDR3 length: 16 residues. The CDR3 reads CASSLVAGGPTGELFF. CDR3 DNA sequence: TGTGCCAGCAGTTTGGTAGCGGGAGGGCCGACCGGGGAGCTGTTTTTT.

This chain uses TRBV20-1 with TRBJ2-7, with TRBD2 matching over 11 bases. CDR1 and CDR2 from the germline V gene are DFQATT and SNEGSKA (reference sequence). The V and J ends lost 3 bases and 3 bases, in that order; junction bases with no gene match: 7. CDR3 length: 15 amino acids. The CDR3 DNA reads TGCAGTGCTAGTAGGACTAGCGGGCTCATCTACGAGCAGTACTTC. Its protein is CSASRTSGLIYEQYF.

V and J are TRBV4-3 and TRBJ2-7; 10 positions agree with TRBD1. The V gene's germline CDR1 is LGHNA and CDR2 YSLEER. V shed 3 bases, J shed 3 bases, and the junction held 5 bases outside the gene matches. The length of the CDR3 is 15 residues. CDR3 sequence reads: CASSHRTGGYYEQYF. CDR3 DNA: TGCGCCAGCAGCCATCGGACAGGGGGTTACTACGAGCAGTACTTC.

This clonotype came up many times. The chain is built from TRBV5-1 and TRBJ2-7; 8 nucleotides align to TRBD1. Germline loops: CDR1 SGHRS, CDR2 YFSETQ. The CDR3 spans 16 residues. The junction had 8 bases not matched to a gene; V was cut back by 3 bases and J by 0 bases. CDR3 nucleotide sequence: TGCGCCAGCAGCTCCGGACAGGGCATGAGCTCCTACGAGCAGTACTTC. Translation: CASSSGQGMSSYEQYF.

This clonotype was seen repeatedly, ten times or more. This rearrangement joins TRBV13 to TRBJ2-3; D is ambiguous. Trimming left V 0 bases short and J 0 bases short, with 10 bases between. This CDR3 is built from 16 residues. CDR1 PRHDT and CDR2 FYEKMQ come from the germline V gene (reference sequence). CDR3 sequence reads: CASSLGSGFSTDTQYF. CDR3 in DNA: TGTGCCAGCAGCTTAGGGTCGGGTTTTAGCACAGATACGCAGTATTTT.

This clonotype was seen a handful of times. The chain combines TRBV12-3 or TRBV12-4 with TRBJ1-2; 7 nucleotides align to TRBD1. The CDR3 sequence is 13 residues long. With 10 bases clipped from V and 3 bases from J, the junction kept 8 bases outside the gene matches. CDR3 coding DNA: TGTGCCACCTTAGGGGGCGCGGACTATGGCTACACCTTC. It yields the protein CATLGGADYGYTF.

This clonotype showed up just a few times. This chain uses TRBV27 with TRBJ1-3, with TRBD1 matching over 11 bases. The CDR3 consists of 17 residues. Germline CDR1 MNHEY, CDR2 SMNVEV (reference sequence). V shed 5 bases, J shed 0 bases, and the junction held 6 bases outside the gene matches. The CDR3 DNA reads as TGTGCCAGCAGTCCTCTGGGACAGGGGGACTCTGGAAACACCATATATTTT. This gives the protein CASSPLGQGDSGNTIYF.

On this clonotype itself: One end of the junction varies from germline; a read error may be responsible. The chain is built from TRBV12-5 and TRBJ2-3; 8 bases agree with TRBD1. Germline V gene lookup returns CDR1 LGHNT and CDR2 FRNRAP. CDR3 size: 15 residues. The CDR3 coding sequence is TGTGCTAGTGGTCCCGGGACAGGAAGCACAGCTACGCAGTATTTT. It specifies CASGPGTGSTATQYF.

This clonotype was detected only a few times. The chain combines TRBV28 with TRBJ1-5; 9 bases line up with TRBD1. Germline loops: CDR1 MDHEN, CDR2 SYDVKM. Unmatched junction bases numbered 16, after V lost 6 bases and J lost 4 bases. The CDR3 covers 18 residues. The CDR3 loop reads CASSTIRDRVDGNQPQHF. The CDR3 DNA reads TGTGCCAGCAGCACCATCAGGGACAGGGTCGATGGAAATCAGCCCCAGCATTTT.

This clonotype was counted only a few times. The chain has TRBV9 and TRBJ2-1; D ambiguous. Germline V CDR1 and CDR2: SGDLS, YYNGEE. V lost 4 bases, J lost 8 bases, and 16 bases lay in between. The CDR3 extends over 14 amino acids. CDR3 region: CASSSGVRPDEQFF. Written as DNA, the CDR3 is TGTGCCAGCAGCTCCGGTGTACGACCGGATGAGCAGTTCTTC.

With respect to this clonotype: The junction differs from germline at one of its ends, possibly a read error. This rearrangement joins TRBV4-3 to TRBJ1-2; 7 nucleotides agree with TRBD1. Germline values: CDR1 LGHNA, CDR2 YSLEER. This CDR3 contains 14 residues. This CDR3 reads CASSQDRGTEGYPF. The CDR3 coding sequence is TGCGCCAGCAGCCAAGATCGGGGGACAGAAGGCTACCCCTTC.

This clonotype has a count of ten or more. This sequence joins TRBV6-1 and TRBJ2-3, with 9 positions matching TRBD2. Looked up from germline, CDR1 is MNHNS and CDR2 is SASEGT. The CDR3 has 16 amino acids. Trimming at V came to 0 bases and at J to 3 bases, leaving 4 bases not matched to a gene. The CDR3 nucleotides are TGTGCCAGCAGTGAAGCAGGCGGGGGGGCTACAGATACGCAGTATTTT. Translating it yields CASSEAGGGATDTQYF.

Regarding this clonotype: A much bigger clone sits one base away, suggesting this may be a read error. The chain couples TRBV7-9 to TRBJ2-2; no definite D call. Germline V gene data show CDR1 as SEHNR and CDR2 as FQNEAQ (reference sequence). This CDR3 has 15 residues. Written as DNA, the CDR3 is TGTGCCAGCAGCTTCCCGATGAAGAACGCCGGGGAGCTGTTTTTT. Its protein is CASSFPMKNAGELFF.

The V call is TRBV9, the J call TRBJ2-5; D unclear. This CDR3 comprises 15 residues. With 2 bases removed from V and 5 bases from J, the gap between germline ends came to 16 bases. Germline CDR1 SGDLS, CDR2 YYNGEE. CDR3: CASSVAWQTHETQYF. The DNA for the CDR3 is TGTGCCAGCAGCGTGGCTTGGCAGACCCATGAGACCCAGTACTTC.

The CDR3 region is CASSLWANQETQYF. Here the CDR3 DNA reads TGTGCCAGCAGTTTATGGGCGAACCAAGAGACCCAGTACTTC. The V call is TRBV27, the J call TRBJ2-5; D not certain. CDR1 is MNHEY and CDR2 is SMNVEV in the germline V gene (reference sequence). The CDR3 is 14 residues long. Trimming removed 1 base at V and 0 bases at J, with 6 bases between.

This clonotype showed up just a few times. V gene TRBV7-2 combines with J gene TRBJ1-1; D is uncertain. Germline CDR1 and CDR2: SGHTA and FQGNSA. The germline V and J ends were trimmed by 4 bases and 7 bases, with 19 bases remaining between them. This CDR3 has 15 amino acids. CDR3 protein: CASSSNIMGVDEAFF. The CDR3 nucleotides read TGTGCCAGCAGCTCTAATATAATGGGAGTCGATGAAGCTTTCTTT.

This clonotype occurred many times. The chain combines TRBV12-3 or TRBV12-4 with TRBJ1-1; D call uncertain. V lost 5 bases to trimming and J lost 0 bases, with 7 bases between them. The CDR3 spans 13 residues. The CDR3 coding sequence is TGTGCCAGCAGTCCCCTAATGAACACTGAAGCTTTCTTT. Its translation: CASSPLMNTEAFF.

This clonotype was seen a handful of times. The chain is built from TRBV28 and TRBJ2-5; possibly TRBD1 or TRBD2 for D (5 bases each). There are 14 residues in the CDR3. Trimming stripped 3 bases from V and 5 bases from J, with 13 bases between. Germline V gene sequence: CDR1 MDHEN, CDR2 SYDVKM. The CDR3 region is CASSFVGEWETQYF. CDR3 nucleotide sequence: TGTGCCAGCAGTTTCGTAGGGGAGTGGGAGACCCAGTACTTC. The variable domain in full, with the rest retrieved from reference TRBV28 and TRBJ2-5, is DVKVTQSSRYLVKRTGEKVFLECVQDMDHENMFWYRQDPGLGLRLIYFSYDVKMKEKGDIPEGYSVSREKKERFSLILESASTNQTSMYLCASSFVGEWETQYFGPGTRLLVL.

CDR3 loop: CASSLLTGGSYEQYF. CDR3 coding DNA: TGTGCCAGCAGTCTACTGACAGGGGGATCGTACGAGCAGTACTTC. The V gene is TRBV6-5, the J gene TRBJ2-7; 9 bases agree with TRBD1. With 5 bases clipped from V and 4 bases from J, the junction kept 9 bases outside the gene matches. The CDR3 sequence is 15 residues long. Germline lookup yields CDR1 MNHEY and CDR2 SVGAGI.